This T cell receptor (beta chain) derives from a study of T cell responses to AZD1222 COVID-19 vaccine. Points from the study as a whole: Repertoire samples came only from after the peak T cell response. The donor group comprised mostly white British people and more females; the analysis possibly underestimated clonal diversity. An increase in Spike-specific TCR breadth and depth was observed after two AZD1222 doses.

As for this clone: Antigen unknown.

CDR3 length: 15 amino acids. J gave up 8 bases and V 5 bases, and 5 bases lay outside the gene matches. Germline CDR1 and CDR2: SGHTA and FQGTGA. Only in-frame clones appear in the TCRdb table, and some are missing; sequencing was by immunoSEQ multiplex PCR. The data contain tens of thousands of clones, around 90% of them singletons. Sequencing was performed on peripheral blood, taken 28 days after the second AZD1222 dose. The TCR sequence derives from an adult who received the AZD1222 COVID-19 vaccine. This chain uses TRBV7-3 with TRBJ2-1; 14 bases align to TRBD2. CDR3 protein: CASSLTSGGAHEQFF. CDR3 coding DNA: TGTGCCAGCAGCCTGACTAGCGGGGGGGCACATGAGCAGTTCTTC.